Described below is a single T cell receptor (beta chain) sequence and its context. Its antigen is unknown. This sample was included in a study of response to subunit inactivated influenza vaccine. V lost 3 bases and J 4 bases, leaving 12 bases between the germline ends. This CDR3 is 14 amino acids long. General study results and limits: Authors suggested each seasonal influenza vaccination recruits few new T cells.

TCRdb ran MiXCR on the RT-PCR reads and lists one entry per CDR3 protein. Counted here are roughly 700,000 distinct CDR3 sequences, approximately 15% occurring once; the ten biggest clones make up approximately 7%. The gene calls are TRBV12-3 or TRBV12-4 and TRBJ1-1; perhaps TRBD1 as D (5 bases). The source was PBMCs from blood, collected 14 to 15 days before vaccination. The sequence came from a man aged 50 to 59 who received an inactivated influenza vaccine. The CDR3 spells CASSLGPPGTEAFF. Written as DNA, the CDR3 is TGTGCCAGCAGTTTGGGGCCACCCGGCACTGAAGCTTTCTTT.